Reported below is one TCR beta chain. Trimming pared 8 bases from V and 4 bases from J, leaving 6 bases between. Germline V gives CDR1 MNHEY, CDR2 SVGAGI. The CDR3 length is 11 residues. This record belongs to a study of blood T cell repertoires in COVID-19. Background on the study: Samples of COVID-19 (acute and convalescent) were obtained from the United States, Italy and Spain. From T cells, B-cell-depleted T cells, or PBMCs came the material, which was cDNA or gDNA.

Original handling: Researchers report that nucleated cell counts were estimated from reference gene primer amplification. Only in-frame clones appear in the TCRdb table, and some are missing; sequencing was by immunoSEQ multiplex PCR. The V and J calls and clone size come from that table; D and trimming were worked out from the DNA. The repertoire holds 100,000 to 150,000 clones, with approximately 80% as singletons. The sample was peripheral blood. The rearrangement joins TRBV6-5 to TRBJ1-3; D is unclear. The receptor's source is a man in his forties with active or convalescent COVID-19. Here the CDR3 reads CASRWGNTIYF. In DNA form, the CDR3 reads TGTGCCAGCCGGTGGGGAAACACCATATATTTT.